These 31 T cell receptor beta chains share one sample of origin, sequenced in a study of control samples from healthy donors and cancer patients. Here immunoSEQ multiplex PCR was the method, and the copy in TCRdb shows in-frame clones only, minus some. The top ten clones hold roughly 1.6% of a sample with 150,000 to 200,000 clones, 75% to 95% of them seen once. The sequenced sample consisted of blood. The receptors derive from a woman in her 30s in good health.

This CDR3 reads CASTRTSGTYEQYF. The CDR3 coding sequence is TGTGCCAGCACCCGGACTAGCGGGACCTACGAGCAGTACTTC. The chain couples TRBV28 to TRBJ2-7, with 12 bases identical to TRBD2. Germline lookup yields CDR1 MDHEN and CDR2 SYDVKM. The CDR3 extends over 14 amino acids. V dropped 7 bases and J dropped 2; count of bases not matched to a gene: 3.

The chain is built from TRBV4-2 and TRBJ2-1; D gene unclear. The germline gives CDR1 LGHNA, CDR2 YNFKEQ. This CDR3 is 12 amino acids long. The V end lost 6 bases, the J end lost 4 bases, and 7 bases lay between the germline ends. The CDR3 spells CASRSRYNEQFF. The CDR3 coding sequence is TGTGCCAGCAGATCGAGATACAATGAGCAGTTCTTC.

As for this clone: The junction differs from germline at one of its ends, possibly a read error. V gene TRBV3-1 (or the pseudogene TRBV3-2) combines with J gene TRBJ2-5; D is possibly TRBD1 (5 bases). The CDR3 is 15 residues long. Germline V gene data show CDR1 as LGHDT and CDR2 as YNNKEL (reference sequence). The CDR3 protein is CASSHTGDAKEIQYF. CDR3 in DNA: TGTGCCAGCAGCCACACAGGCGACGCAAAAGAGATCCAGTACTTC.

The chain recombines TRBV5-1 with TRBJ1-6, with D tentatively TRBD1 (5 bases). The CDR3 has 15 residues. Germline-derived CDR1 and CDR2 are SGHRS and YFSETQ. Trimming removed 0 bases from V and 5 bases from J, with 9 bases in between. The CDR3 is CASSLAGENNSPLHF. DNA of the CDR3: TGCGCCAGCAGCTTGGCGGGGGAGAATAATTCACCCCTCCACTTT.

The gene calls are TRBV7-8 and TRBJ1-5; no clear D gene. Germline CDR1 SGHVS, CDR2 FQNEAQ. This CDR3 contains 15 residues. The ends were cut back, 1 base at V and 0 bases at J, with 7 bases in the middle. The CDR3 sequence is CASSLGQYSNQPQHF. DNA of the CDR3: TGTGCCAGCAGCTTAGGGCAGTATAGCAATCAGCCCCAGCATTTT.

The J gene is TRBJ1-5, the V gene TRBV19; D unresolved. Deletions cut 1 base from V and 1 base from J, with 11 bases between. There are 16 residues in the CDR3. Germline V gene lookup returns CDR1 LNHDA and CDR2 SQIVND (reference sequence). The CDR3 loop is CASSIVRQASNQPQHF. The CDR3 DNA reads TGTGCCAGTAGTATAGTCCGTCAGGCAAGCAATCAGCCCCAGCATTTT. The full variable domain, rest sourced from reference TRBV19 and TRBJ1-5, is DGGITQSPKYLFRKEGQNVTLSCEQNLNHDAMYWYRQDPGQGLRLIYYSQIVNDFQKGDIAEGYSVSREKKESFPLTVTSAQKNPTAFYLCASSIVRQASNQPQHFGDGTRLSIL.

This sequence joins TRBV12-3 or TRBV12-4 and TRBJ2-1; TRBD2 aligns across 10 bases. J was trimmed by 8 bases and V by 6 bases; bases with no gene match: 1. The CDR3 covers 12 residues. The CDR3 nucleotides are TGTGCCAGCAGGACTAGCGGGTATGAGCAGTTCTTC. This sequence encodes CASRTSGYEQFF.

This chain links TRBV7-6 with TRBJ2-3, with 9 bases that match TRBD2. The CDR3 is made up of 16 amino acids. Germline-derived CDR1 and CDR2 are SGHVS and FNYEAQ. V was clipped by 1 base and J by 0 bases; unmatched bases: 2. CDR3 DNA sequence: TGTGCCAGCAGCTTAGGACTAGCGGCTAGCACAGATACGCAGTATTTT. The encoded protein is CASSLGLAASTDTQYF.

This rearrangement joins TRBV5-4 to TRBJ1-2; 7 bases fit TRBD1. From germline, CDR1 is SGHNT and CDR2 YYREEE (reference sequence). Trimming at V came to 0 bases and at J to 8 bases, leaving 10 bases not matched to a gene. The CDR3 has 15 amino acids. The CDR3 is CASSLGTGTDRGYTF. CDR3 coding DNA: TGTGCCAGCAGCTTGGGGACCGGGACAGATAGGGGCTACACCTTC.

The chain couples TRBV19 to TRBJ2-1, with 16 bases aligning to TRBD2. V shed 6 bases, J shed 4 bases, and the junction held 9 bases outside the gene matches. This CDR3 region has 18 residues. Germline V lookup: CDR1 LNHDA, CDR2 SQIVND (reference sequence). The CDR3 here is CASRPGTSGRAGYNEQFF. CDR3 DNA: TGTGCCAGTAGACCCGGGACTAGCGGGAGGGCCGGGTACAATGAGCAGTTCTTC.

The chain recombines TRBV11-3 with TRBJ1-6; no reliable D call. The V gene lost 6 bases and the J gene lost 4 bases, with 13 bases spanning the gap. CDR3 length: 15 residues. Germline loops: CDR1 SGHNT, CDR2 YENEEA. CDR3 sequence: CASRSTQNYNSPLHF. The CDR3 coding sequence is TGTGCCAGCAGATCTACACAAAATTATAATTCACCCCTCCACTTT.

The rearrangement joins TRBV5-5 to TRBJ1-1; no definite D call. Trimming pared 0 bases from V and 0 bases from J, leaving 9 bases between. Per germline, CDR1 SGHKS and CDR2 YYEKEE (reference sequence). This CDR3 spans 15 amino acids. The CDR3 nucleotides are TGTGCCAGCAGCTTGGTTGACACTCTGAACACTGAAGCTTTCTTT. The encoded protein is CASSLVDTLNTEAFF. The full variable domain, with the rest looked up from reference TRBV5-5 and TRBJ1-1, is DAGVTQSPTHLIKTRGQQVTLRCSPISGHKSVSWYQQVLGQGPQFIFQYYEKEERGRGNFPDRFSARQFPNYSSELNVNALLLGDSALYLCASSLVDTLNTEAFFGQGTRLTVV.

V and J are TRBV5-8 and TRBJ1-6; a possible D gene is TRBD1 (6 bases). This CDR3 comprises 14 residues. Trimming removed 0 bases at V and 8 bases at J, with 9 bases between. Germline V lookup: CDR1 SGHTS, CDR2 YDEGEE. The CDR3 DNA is TGTGCCAGCAGCTTGGGGAACAGGGATTCACCCCTCCACTTT. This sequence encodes CASSLGNRDSPLHF. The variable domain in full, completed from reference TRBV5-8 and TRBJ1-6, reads EAGVTQSPTHLIKTRGQQATLRCSPISGHTSVYWYQQALGLGLQFLLWYDEGEERNRGNFPPRFSGRQFPNYSSELNVNALELEDSALYLCASSLGNRDSPLHFGNGTRLTVT.

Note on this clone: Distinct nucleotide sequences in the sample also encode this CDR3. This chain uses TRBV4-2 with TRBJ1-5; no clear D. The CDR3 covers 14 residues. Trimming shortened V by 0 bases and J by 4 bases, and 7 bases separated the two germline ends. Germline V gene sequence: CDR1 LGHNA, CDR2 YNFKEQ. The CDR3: CASSQDRGNQPQHF. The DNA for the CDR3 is TGTGCCAGCAGCCAAGATCGAGGGAATCAGCCCCAGCATTTT.

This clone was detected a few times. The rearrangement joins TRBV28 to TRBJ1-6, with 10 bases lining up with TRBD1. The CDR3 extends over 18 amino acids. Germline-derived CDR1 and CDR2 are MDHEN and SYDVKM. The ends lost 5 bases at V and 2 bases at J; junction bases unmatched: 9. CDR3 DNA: TGTGCCAGCAGTCCCGGGACAGGGGACGGTCCCTATAATTCACCCCTCCACTTT. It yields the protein CASSPGTGDGPYNSPLHF.

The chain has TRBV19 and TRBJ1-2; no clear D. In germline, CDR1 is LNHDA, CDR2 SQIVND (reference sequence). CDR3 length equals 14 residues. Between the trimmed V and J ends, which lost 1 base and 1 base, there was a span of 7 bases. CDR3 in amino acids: CASSIGDGNYGYTF. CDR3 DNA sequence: TGTGCCAGTAGTATAGGAGACGGTAACTATGGCTACACCTTC.

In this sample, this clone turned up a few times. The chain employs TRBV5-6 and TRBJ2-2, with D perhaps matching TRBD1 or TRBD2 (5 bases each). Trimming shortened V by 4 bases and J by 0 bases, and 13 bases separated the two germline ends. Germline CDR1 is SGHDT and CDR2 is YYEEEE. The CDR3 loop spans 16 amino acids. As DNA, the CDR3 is TGTGCCAGCAGCGAAACCCGGGACCCGAACACCGGGGAGCTGTTTTTT. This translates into CASSETRDPNTGELFF.

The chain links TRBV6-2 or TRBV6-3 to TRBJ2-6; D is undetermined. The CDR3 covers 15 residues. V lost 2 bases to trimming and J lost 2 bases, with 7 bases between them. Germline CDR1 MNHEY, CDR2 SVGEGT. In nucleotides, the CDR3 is TGTGCCAGCAGTTACATTTTGACTGGGGCCAACGTCCTGACTTTC. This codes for CASSYILTGANVLTF.

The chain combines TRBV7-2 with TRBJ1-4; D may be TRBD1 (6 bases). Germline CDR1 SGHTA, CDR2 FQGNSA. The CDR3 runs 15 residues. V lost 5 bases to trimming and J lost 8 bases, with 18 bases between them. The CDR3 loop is CASSPGRGAREKLFF. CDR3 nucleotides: TGTGCCAGCAGCCCCGGCCGGGGGGCGCGGGAAAAACTGTTTTTT.

The CDR3 nucleotides are TGTGCCAGCAGTGAAGCCCCAGGGGCCCGGATCTATGGCTACACCTTC. Translating it yields CASSEAPGARIYGYTF. The V call is TRBV6-1, the J call TRBJ1-2, with D possibly matching TRBD1 (6 bases). The CDR3 extends over 16 amino acids. Trimming took off 0 bases at V and 4 bases at J, with 15 bases between the two ends. The germline V gene has CDR1 MNHNS and CDR2 SASEGT.

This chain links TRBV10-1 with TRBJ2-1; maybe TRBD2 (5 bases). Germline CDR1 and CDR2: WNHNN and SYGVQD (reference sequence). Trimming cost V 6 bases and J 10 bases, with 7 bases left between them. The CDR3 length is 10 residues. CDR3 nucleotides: TGCGCCAGCAGCGGGATGGAGCAGTTCTTC. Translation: CASSGMEQFF.

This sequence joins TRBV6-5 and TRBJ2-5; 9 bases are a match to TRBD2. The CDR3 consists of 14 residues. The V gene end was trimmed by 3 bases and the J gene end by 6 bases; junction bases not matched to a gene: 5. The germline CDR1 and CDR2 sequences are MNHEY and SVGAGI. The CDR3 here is CASSYVAGVKTQYF. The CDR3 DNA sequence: TGTGCCAGCAGTTATGTAGCGGGAGTGAAGACCCAGTACTTC.

CDR3 coding DNA: TGTGCCAGCAGTTACGGGGGAGCGAAGGTAGAGACCCAGTACTTC. It is translated as CASSYGGAKVETQYF. This rearrangement joins TRBV6-2 or TRBV6-3 to TRBJ2-5; D may match TRBD1 or TRBD2 (5 bases each). CDR1 is MNHEY and CDR2 is SVGEGT in the germline V gene. The V end was cut by 2 bases, the J end by 4 bases, with 14 bases between. The CDR3 sequence is 15 residues long.

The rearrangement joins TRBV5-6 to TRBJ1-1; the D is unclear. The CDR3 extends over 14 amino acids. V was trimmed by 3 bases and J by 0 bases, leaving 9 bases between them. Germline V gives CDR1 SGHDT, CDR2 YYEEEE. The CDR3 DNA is TGTGCCAGCAGCTGGTACACCTTGAACACTGAAGCTTTCTTT. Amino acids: CASSWYTLNTEAFF.

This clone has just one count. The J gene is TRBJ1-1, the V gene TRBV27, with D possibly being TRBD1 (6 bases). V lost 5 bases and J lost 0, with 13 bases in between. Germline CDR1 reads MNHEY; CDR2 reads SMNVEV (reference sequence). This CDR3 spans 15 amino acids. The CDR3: CASSPLTGMNTEAFF. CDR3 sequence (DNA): TGTGCCAGCAGTCCGCTGACAGGCATGAACACTGAAGCTTTCTTT.

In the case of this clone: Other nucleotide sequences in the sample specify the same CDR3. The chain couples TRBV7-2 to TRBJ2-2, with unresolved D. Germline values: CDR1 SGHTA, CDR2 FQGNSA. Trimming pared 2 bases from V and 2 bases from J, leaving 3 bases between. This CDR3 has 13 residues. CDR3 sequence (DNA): TGTGCCAGCAGCTTACTCAACACCGGGGAGCTGTTTTTT. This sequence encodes CASSLLNTGELFF.

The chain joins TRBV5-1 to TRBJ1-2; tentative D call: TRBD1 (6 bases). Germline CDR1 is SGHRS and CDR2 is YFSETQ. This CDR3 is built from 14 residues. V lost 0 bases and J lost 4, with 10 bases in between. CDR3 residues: CASSLDREGYGYTF. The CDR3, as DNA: TGCGCCAGCAGCTTGGACAGGGAGGGCTATGGCTACACCTTC.

CDR3: CASSLDGSRGETQYF. CDR3 nucleotides: TGTGCCAGCAGCTTAGACGGGAGTAGGGGGGAGACCCAGTACTTC. The rearrangement links TRBV7-9 to TRBJ2-5; D assignment may be TRBD1 or TRBD2 (6 bases each). This CDR3 region has 15 residues. Looked up from germline, CDR1 is SEHNR and CDR2 is FQNEAQ (reference sequence). Trimming left V 1 base short and J 5 bases short, with 14 bases between.

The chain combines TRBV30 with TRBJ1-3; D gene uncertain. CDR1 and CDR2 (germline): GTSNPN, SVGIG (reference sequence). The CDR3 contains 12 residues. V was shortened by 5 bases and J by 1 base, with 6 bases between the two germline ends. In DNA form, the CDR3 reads TGTGCCTGGGTAACTTCTGGAAACACCATATATTTT. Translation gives CAWVTSGNTIYF.

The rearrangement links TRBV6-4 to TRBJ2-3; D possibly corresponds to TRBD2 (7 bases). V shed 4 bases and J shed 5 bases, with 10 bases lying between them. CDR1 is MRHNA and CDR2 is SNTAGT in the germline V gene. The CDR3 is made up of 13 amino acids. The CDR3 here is CASSAGGRDTQYF. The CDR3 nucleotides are TGTGCCAGCAGTGCGGGGGGCAGAGATACGCAGTATTTT.

In DNA, the CDR3 is TGTGCCAGCAGTTTAGGCTGGGACACTGAAGCTTTCTTT. It yields the protein CASSLGWDTEAFF. The V gene is TRBV28, the J gene TRBJ1-1; D not certain. Germline lookup yields CDR1 MDHEN and CDR2 SYDVKM. With 2 bases removed from V and 3 bases from J, the gap between germline ends came to 7 bases. The CDR3 has 13 amino acids.